The 11 T cell receptor beta chains given below trace back to one sample, sequenced in a study of long-term antiretroviral therapy in people with HIV (dated by TCRdb to between 2021 and 2023). The immunoSEQ hsTCRB v3.0 assay was used at survey level resolution to sequence the TRB variable region. This immuneACCESS table, as held by TCRdb, lists in-frame sequences with V and J called but not all clones. Of the missing ones, under half trace to an unresolved V gene in checked studies; the others have no known cause. The sample yields around 26,000 clones; approximately 82% were counted once. The ten largest clones add up to roughly 2.4% of the sample. The sequences come from unsorted PBMCs, collected 3 years after starting antiretroviral therapy. These receptor sequences come from a man in his fifties with HIV.

J is TRBJ1-2 and V is TRBV6-4, with 7 bases fitting TRBD1. The junction had 7 bases not matched to a gene; V was cut back by 5 bases and J by 7 bases. From germline, CDR1 is MRHNA and CDR2 SNTAGT. The length of the CDR3 is 13 residues. The CDR3 sequence is CASSSDRVSGYTF. The CDR3 nucleotides are TGTGCCAGCAGTTCCGACAGGGTCAGTGGCTACACCTTC.

The rearrangement joins TRBV6-5 to TRBJ1-2, with TRBD1 as a possible D gene (5 bases). Trimming removed 5 bases from V and 0 bases from J, with 13 bases in between. This CDR3 is 15 amino acids long. CDR1 and CDR2 from the germline V gene are MNHEY and SVGAGI. CDR3 in amino acids: CASSPSGSSNYGYTF. DNA for the CDR3: TGTGCCAGCAGTCCATCAGGGAGTTCTAACTATGGCTACACCTTC.

The chain employs TRBV11-2 and TRBJ2-1; perhaps TRBD2 as D (5 bases). The ends were cut back, 0 bases at V and 8 bases at J, with 11 bases in the middle. This CDR3 contains 14 residues. Germline V gene lookup returns CDR1 SGHAT and CDR2 FQNNGV. DNA for the CDR3: TGTGCCAGCAGCTTAGAGCCCCGGGGAGATGAGCAGTTCTTC. It translates to CASSLEPRGDEQFF.

V is TRBV7-9 and J is TRBJ1-3; D call uncertain. CDR1 is SEHNR, CDR2 FQNEAQ, per germline (reference sequence). The CDR3 runs to 13 residues. Trimming took 8 bases from V and 2 from J, leaving 10 bases between them. The CDR3 DNA follows: TGTGCCAGCCAAACAACGGCTGGAAACACCATATATTTT. Translated: CASQTTAGNTIYF.

The J gene is TRBJ1-3, the V gene TRBV13; D not certain. Trimming pared 4 bases from V and 0 bases from J, leaving 7 bases between. CDR3 size: 14 residues. Looked up from germline, CDR1 is PRHDT and CDR2 is FYEKMQ (reference sequence). CDR3 region: CASSSGSSGNTIYF. The CDR3 DNA sequence: TGTGCCAGCAGCTCGGGGAGCTCTGGAAACACCATATATTTT.

The rearrangement links TRBV7-2 to TRBJ1-4, with 9 bases identical to TRBD1. This CDR3 is 16 amino acids long. Germline V gene sequence: CDR1 SGHTA, CDR2 FQGNSA. Unmatched junction bases numbered 12, after V lost 5 bases and J lost 8 bases. The CDR3 region is CASSLSPGQGGEKLFF. CDR3 sequence (DNA): TGTGCCAGCAGCCTATCACCGGGACAGGGTGGAGAAAAACTGTTTTTT.

Only one count was recorded for this clone. The chain couples TRBV11-3 to TRBJ1-1, with 7 bases matching TRBD1. The CDR3 spans 14 residues. From germline, CDR1 is SGHNT and CDR2 YENEEA. The J segment lost 5 bases and the V segment lost 0 bases, leaving 3 bases of the junction unmatched. CDR3 bases: TGTGCCAGCAGCTTAGAAGGGGGCGGAACTGAAGCTTTCTTT. Translating gives CASSLEGGGTEAFF.

The gene calls are TRBV9 and TRBJ2-5; a possible D gene is TRBD2 (6 bases). CDR1 and CDR2 from the germline V gene are SGDLS and YYNGEE. Between the trimmed V and J ends, which lost 3 bases and 1 base, there was a span of 13 bases. The CDR3 is 15 amino acids. CDR3 sequence reads: CASSDSWGVQETQYF. DNA for the CDR3: TGTGCCAGCAGCGACTCTTGGGGGGTCCAAGAGACCCAGTACTTC.

This clone was counted a few times. J is TRBJ2-7 and V is TRBV7-9, with D perhaps TRBD2 (5 bases). V lost 5 bases, J lost 3 bases, and 14 bases lay in between. This CDR3 is 14 amino acids long. The V gene's germline CDR1 is SEHNR and CDR2 FQNEAQ (reference sequence). The CDR3 region is CASSPTLGGYEQYF. CDR3 DNA sequence: TGTGCCAGCAGCCCCACGTTAGGAGGCTACGAGCAGTACTTC. Together with reference TRBV7-9 and TRBJ2-7, the CDR3 gives the full variable domain: DTGVSQNPRHKITKRGQNVTFRCDPISEHNRLYWYRQTLGQGPEFLTYFQNEAQLEKSRLLSDRFSAERPKGSFSTLEIQRTEQGDSAMYLCASSPTLGGYEQYFGPGTRLTVT.

This clone was seen only a few times. The chain carries TRBV25-1 and TRBJ2-7, with TRBD2 matching 8 bases. V gave up 1 base and J gave up 3 bases; unmatched junction bases: 2. This CDR3 comprises 14 residues. CDR1 is MGHDK, CDR2 SYGVNS, per germline. Here the CDR3 DNA reads TGTGCCAGCAGTGAATTAGCGGGAAACTACGAGCAGTACTTC. Encoded protein: CASSELAGNYEQYF.

The J gene is TRBJ2-3, the V gene TRBV7-6; 9 bases match TRBD1. Per germline, CDR1 SGHVS and CDR2 FNYEAQ. CDR3 length: 15 amino acids. V was clipped by 4 bases and J by 3 bases; unmatched bases: 5. CDR3 protein: CASSSRTGATDTQYF. CDR3 sequence (DNA): TGTGCCAGCAGCTCGCGGACAGGGGCTACAGATACGCAGTATTTT.